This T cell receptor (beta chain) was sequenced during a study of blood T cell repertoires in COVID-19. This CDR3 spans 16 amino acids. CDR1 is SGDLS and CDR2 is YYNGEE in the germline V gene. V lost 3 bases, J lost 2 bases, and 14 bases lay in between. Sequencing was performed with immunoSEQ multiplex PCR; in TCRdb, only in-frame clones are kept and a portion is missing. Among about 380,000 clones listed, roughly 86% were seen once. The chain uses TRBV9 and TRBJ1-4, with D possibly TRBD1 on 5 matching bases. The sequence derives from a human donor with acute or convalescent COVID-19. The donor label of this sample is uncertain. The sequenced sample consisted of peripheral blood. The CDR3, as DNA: TGTGCCAGCAGCGCCCGCCCCGGGGGGACTAATGAAAAACTGTTTTTT. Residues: CASSARPGGTNEKLFF.